This T cell receptor (beta chain) was observed in a study of blood T cells in healthy people across ages. The junction had 7 bases not matched to a gene; V was cut back by 3 bases and J by 3 bases. Germline V gene sequence: CDR1 SNHLY, CDR2 FYNNEI. This CDR3 comprises 15 residues. Alongside a J-beta primer mix, a sample-barcoded 5' primer served in a second PCR lasting roughly 7 to 12 cycles. MiXCR was run by TCRdb on the 5' RACE reads, yielding one entry per CDR3 protein. Of hundreds of thousands of distinct CDR3 sequences in the sample, more than 55% are singletons; the top ten hold roughly 26%. The sample consisted of blood. The origin of this receptor is a man in his forties in good health. The chain combines TRBV2 with TRBJ2-7; 8 positions match TRBD2. The CDR3 reads CASSDGLAGIYEQYF. Written as DNA, the CDR3 is TGTGCCAGCAGTGACGGGCTAGCGGGTATCTACGAGCAGTACTTC.